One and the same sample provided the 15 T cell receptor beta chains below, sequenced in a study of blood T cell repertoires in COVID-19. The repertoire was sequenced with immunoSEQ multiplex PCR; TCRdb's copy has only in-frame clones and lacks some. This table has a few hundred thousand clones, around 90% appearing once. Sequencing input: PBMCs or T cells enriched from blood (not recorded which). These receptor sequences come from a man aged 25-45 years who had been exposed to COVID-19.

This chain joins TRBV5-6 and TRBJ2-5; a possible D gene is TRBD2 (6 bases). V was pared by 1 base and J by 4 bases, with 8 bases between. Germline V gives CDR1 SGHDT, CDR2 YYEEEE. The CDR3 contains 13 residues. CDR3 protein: CASSLLGGETQYF. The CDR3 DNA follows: TGTGCCAGCAGCTTGCTGGGGGGAGAGACCCAGTACTTC.

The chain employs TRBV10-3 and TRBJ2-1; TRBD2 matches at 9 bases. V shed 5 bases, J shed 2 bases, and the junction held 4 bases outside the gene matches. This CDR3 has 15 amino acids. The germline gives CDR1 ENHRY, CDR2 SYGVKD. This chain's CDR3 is CAISRTSETYNEQFF. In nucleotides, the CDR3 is TGTGCCATCAGTAGGACTAGCGAGACCTACAATGAGCAGTTCTTC.

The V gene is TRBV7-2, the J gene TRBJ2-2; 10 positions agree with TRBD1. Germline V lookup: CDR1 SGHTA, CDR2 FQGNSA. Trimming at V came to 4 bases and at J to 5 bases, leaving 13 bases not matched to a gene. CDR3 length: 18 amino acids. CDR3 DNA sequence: TGTGCCAGCAGCTCAGAGGGACAGGGGACATTGGGGACCGGGGAGCTGTTTTTT. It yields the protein CASSSEGQGTLGTGELFF.

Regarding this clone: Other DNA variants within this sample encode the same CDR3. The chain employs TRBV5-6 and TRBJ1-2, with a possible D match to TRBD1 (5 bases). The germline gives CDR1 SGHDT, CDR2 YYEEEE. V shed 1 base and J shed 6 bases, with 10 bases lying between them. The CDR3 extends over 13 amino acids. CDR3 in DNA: TGTGCCAGCAGCTTGAGGCAGGGTGATGGCTACACCTTC. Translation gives CASSLRQGDGYTF.

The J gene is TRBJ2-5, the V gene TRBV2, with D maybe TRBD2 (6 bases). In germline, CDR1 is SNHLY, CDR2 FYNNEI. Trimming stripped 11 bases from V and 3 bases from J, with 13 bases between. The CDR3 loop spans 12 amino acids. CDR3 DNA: TGTGCCGGAGGGGTACGGGAAGAGACCCAGTACTTC. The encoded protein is CAGGVREETQYF.

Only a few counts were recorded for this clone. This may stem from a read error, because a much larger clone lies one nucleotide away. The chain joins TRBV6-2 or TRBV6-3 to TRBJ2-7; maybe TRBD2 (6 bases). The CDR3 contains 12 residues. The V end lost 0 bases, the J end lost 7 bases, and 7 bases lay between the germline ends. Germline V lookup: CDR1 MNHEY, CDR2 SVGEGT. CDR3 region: CASSYSAGEQYF. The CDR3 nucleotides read TGTGCCAGCAGTTACTCGGCGGGGGAGCAGTACTTC.

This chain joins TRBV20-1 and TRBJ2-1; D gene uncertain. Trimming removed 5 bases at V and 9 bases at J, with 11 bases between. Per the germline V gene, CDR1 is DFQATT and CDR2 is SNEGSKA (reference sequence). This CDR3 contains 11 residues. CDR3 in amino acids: CSASQVGEQFF. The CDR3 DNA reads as TGCAGTGCTTCTCAGGTCGGTGAGCAGTTCTTC.

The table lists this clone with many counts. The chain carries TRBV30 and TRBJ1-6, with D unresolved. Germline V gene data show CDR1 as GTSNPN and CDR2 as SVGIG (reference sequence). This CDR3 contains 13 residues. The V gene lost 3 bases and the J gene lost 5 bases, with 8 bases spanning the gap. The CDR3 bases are TGTGCCTGGAGGGTGGCAGATAATTCACCCCTCCACTTT. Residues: CAWRVADNSPLHF.

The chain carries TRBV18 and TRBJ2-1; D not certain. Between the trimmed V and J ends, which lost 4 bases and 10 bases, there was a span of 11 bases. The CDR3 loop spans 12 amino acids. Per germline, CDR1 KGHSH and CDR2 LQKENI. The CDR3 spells CASSLDVGEQFF. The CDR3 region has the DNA TGTGCCAGCTCACTAGACGTGGGCGAGCAGTTCTTC.

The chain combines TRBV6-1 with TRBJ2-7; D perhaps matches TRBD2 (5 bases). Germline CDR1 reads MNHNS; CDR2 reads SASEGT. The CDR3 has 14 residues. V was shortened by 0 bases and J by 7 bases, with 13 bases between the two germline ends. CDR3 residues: CASSEAADSGEQYF. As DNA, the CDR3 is TGTGCCAGCAGTGAAGCTGCGGACTCAGGAGAGCAGTACTTC.

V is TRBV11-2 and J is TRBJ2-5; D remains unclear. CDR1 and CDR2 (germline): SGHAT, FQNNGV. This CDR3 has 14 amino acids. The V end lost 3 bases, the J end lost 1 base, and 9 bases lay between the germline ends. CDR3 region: CASSFRSLQETQYF. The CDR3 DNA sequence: TGTGCCAGCAGCTTCAGGTCTCTCCAAGAGACCCAGTACTTC.

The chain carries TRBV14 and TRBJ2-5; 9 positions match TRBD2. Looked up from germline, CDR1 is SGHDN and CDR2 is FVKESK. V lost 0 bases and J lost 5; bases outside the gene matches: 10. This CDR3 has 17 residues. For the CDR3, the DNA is TGTGCCAGCAGCCAAGAAGTATTCAGCGGGGGGTTTGAGACCCAGTACTTC. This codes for CASSQEVFSGGFETQYF. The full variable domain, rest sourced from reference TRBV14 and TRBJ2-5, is EAGVTQFPSHSVIEKGQTVTLRCDPISGHDNLYWYRRVMGKEIKFLLHFVKESKQDESGMPNNRFLAERTGGTYSTLKVQPAELEDSGVYFCASSQEVFSGGFETQYFGPGTRLLVL.

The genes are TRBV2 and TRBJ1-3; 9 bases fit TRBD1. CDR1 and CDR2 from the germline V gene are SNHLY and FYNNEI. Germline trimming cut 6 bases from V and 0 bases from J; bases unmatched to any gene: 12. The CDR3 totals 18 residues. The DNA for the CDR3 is TGTGCCAGCAGCTCAAAACGGACAGGGGCGAGCTCTGGAAACACCATATATTTT. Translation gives CASSSKRTGASSGNTIYF.

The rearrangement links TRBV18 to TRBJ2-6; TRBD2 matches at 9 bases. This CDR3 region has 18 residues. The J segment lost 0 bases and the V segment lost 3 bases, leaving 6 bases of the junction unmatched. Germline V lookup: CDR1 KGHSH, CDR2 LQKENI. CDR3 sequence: CASSPSAGGSSGANVLTF. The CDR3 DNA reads TGTGCCAGCTCACCCTCAGCGGGGGGAAGCTCTGGGGCCAACGTCCTGACTTTC.

The CDR3 sequence: CARQRAVLEQYF. The CDR3 coding sequence is TGTGCTAGGCAGCGGGCGGTACTCGAGCAGTACTTC. The chain carries TRBV12-5 and TRBJ2-7, with D perhaps matching TRBD2 (6 bases). Trimming removed 9 bases from V and 6 bases from J, with 15 bases in between. The CDR3 length is 12 residues. Per germline, CDR1 LGHNT and CDR2 FRNRAP.